What follows describes a single TCR beta chain. No cognate antigen has been identified for it. Base qualities are not recorded, but no much larger clone differs from it by a single base. The sample belongs to a study of blood T cell repertoires in COVID-19 (dated by TCRdb to 2018 to 2020). General notes on the study: The collaborator samples originated in the United States, Italy and Spain and spanned the acute and convalescent phases of COVID-19. The material from the prospective study consisted of cDNA or gDNA derived from T cells, B-cell-depleted T cells, or PBMCs. The dataset comprised deeply sampled blood TCRbeta repertoires from subjects exposed to, actively infected with, or recovered from COVID-19. The repertoires were made available in a free public database intended to serve as a resource for research on the immune response to SARS-CoV-2. The samples were drawn from two sources: the first 160 participants of the ongoing ImmuneRACE study, and over 1,000 subjects contributed by 6 global collaborators. Nearly every sample came with metadata listing a de-identified subject ID, COVID-19 status, age in years and sex. Where available, HLA class I and class II types were obtained from metadata supplied by the sample provider rather than from assay-based typing.

The CDR3 has 13 amino acids, counting the end cysteine and phenylalanine. Just CDR3 DNA is preserved here, 39 bases in frame from base 1. CDR1 and CDR2 were assigned from the germline V gene as KGHDR and SFDVKD. The germline ends are 8 bases apart after V is trimmed by 0 bases and J by 7 bases. Whole blood was collected in K2EDTA tubes by collaborating institutions according to the institutions' own protocols. For TCRbeta analysis, collaborators shipped samples as frozen whole blood, isolated PBMCs, or DNA extracted from either of those sample types. TCRbeta CDR3 regions were amplified from genomic DNA by means of the immunoSEQ Assay, a bias-controlled multiplex PCR. On the study's bioinformatics: The number of nucleated cells in each sample was estimated by amplification of reference gene primers within the assay. To quantify the absolute abundance of each unique TCRbeta CDR3 rearrangement, sequence reads were collapsed and filtered. For each sample, productive Simpson clonality was calculated as the square root of Simpson's diversity index over productive rearrangements. In TCRdb, the immuneACCESS table is reduced to in-frame sequences with V and J assigned. These tables do not hold every clone; where another copy was compared, an unresolved V gene accounts for under half, and the others remain unexplained. V, J and clone size were drawn from that table, and D and trimming were deduced from the DNA. The sample table shows over 120,000 clones, and about 89% are seen once. The ten largest clones capture 2.5% to 3% of the sample.

General conclusions and limits of the study: The quantity of clinical and demographic metadata differed by source and by participant and was supplied without curation.

Input material: peripheral blood. The sequence came from a man aged 55 to 70 with active or convalescent COVID-19. The chain is assembled from TRBV24-1 and TRBJ1-2; TRBD1 could be the D gene, as 5 bases match. The base sequence is TGTGCCACCAGTGATTTGCAGGGTTTTGGCTACACCTTC. The resulting protein is CATSDLQGFGYTF.